This T cell receptor (beta chain) was recorded in a study of T cell responses to AZD1222 COVID-19 vaccine. Study-level points and caveats: Of the AZD1222 recipients, only five to seven were seropositive at baseline. It should be noted that donors were predominantly white British and more often female, and clonal diversity was possibly underestimated. Regions 160-218 and 743-854 held dominance among vaccine-associated CD4 TCRs, which spanned spike.

Germline lookup yields CDR1 SGHTA and CDR2 FQGTGA. V was pared by 5 bases and J by 13 bases, with 21 bases between. The CDR3 length is 13 residues. On this clone itself: Its target is not known.

The table came from immunoSEQ multiplex PCR; TCRdb's copy has only in-frame clones and leaves some out. This sample has over 100,000 clones, with more than 70% found just once. The source is an adult in good health. The input for sequencing was peripheral blood, taken on day 0 of AZD1222 vaccination. The chain couples TRBV7-3 to TRBJ2-7; D is undetermined. The CDR3 sequence: CASSPRVEDLLYF. CDR3 nucleotide sequence: TGTGCCAGCAGCCCACGCGTAGAGGATCTTTTATACTTC. Full variable domain (rest looked up from reference TRBV7-3 and TRBJ2-7): GAGVSQTPSNKVTEKGKYVELRCDPISGHTALYWYRQSLGQGPEFLIYFQGTGAADDSGLPNDRFFAVRPEGSVSTLKIQRTERGDSAVYLCASSPRVEDLLYFGPGTRLTVT.